The following is a T cell receptor (beta chain) sequence with its context. In the authors' workflow: Reference gene primer amplification in the assay estimated nucleated cell counts. Assay: immunoSEQ multiplex PCR; the TCRdb copy retains only in-frame clones and omits some. V and J calls and clone size are as listed in that table; D and trimming were resolved from the DNA. The table lists over 120,000 clones, over 85% of them singletons. The sample belongs to a study of blood T cell repertoires in COVID-19. For the study at large: Specimens from acute and convalescent COVID-19 originated in the United States, Italy and Spain.

The CDR3 sequence is 14 residues long. Per germline, CDR1 SGHRS and CDR2 YFSETQ. Trimming shortened V by 4 bases and J by 5 bases, and 16 bases separated the two germline ends. Specimen: peripheral blood. This chain joins TRBV5-1 and TRBJ2-7; maybe TRBD1 (6 bases). This clonotype was obtained from a human donor in a cohort sampled during active COVID-19. The CDR3 region is CASSDGAGANEQYF. In DNA, the CDR3 is TGCGCCAGCAGCGACGGGGCAGGGGCGAACGAGCAGTACTTC. Combining the CDR3 with reference TRBV5-1 and TRBJ2-7 gives the whole variable domain KAGVTQTPRYLIKTRGQQVTLSCSPISGHRSVSWYQQTPGQGLQFLFEYFSETQRNKGNFPGRFSGRQFSNSRSEMNVSTLELGDSALYLCASSDGAGANEQYFGPGTRLTVT.